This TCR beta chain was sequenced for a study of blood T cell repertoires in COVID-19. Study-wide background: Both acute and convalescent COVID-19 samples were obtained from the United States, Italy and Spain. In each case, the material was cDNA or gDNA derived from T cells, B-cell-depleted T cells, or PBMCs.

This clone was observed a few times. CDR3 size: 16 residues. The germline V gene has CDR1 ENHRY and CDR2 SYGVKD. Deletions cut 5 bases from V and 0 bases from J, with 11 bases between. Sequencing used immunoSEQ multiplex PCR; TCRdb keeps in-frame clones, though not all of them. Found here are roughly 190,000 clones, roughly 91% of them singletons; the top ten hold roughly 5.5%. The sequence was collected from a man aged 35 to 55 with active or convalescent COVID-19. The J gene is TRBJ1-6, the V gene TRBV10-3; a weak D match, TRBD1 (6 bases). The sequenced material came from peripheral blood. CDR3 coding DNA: TGTGCCATCAGTCCACAGGGTAGCTCCTATAATTCACCCCTCCACTTT. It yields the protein CAISPQGSSYNSPLHF.